Described below is a single T cell receptor beta chain sequence and its context. The data were obtained in a study of blood T cell repertoires in COVID-19. Study information: Italy, Spain and the United States were the sources of the convalescent and acute COVID-19 samples. The cDNA or gDNA used as material had been derived from T cells, B-cell-depleted T cells, or PBMCs.

In the original workflow: Reference gene primers were amplified, and this amplification served to estimate nucleated cell counts. Method: immunoSEQ multiplex PCR; TCRdb's copy keeps in-frame clones and lacks some. The D gene and trimming were derived from the DNA, and the V and J assignments and clone size from that table. The sample contains around 160,000 clones, around 87% of which appear only once. This receptor was obtained from a man between 18 and 29 years old with acute or convalescent COVID-19. Input material: peripheral blood.

The CDR3 DNA reads as TGTGCTAGTGGTCCGGCGGCGCTAGCCAAAAACATTCAGTACTTC. Protein sequence: CASGPAALAKNIQYF. The chain combines TRBV12-5 with TRBJ2-4, with D unclear. Germline-derived CDR1 and CDR2 are LGHNT and FRNRAP. The CDR3 spans 15 residues. V dropped 5 bases and J dropped 0 bases, with 11 bases sitting between them.